A selection of T cell receptor beta chains follows, all from one sample in a study of CD8+CD57+ T cells in acquired aplastic anemia. TCRdb passed the reads through MiXCR, listing each CDR3 protein once. The sample carries more than 150,000 distinct CDR3 sequences, 45% to 60% recorded once. Sequencing input: sorted CD4+, CD8+, or CD8+CD57+ T cells (not recorded which) from PBMCs. The receptors were sampled from a human donor with aplastic anemia. The CDR3 runs from the conserved cysteine through the conserved F or W. The D gene is left open where the match is weak. Some rows mark clone size as missing; the rest say once, few, many or name a class of expanded clone.

V gene	J gene	clone size	D gene	CDR3 DNA	CDR3 protein
TRBV11-2	TRBJ2-7	NA	NA	TGTGCCAGCAGCCCCATGACCCATTACGAGCAGTACTTC	CASSPMTHYEQYF
TRBV11-2	TRBJ2-7	NA	NA	TGTGCCAGCAGCTTAGATTCCGGAGGGGTCAGCTACGAGCAGTACTTC	CASSLDSGGVSYEQYF
TRBV5-1	TRBJ2-6	many	NA	TGCGCCAGCAGCTTGCGATGGCGGGGCGGTGGGGCCAACGTCCTGACTTTC	CASSLRWRGGGANVLTF
TRBV2	TRBJ1-2	NA	TRBD1	TGTGCCAGCAGCGACAGGGTCCGCTGGGGCTACACCTTC	CASSDRVRWGYTF
TRBV25-1	TRBJ2-7	NA	TRBD2	TGTGCCAGACCCGCGGGAGGGCCGTCCTACGAGCAGTACTTC	CARPAGGPSYEQYF
TRBV30	TRBJ1-1	few	NA	TGTGCCTGGAGTTACAGGGTTGAAGCTTTCTTT	CAWSYRVEAFF
TRBV10-2	TRBJ1-6	NA	NA	TGCGCCAGCAGTGAACGGGGGGCGGCTTCACCCCTCCACTTT	CASSERGAASPLHF
TRBV2	TRBJ2-2	few	NA	TGTGCCAGCAGTTTTGGGCAGGGGAGGACCGGGGAGCTGTTTTTT	CASSFGQGRTGELFF
TRBV11-2	TRBJ1-1	many	NA	TGTGCCAGCAGCTTAGAAGGCTCGTTCACAGGGCATGCTTTCTTT	CASSLEGSFTGHAFF
TRBV10-3	TRBJ1-2	many	TRBD1	TGTGCCATCAGTGAAGGGACAGGGTATGGCTACACCTTC	CAISEGTGYGYTF
TRBV25-1	TRBJ2-7	NA	TRBD2	TGTGCCAGCCGAGAATGCGGGGGATTAATTTACGAGCAGTACTTC	CASRECGGLIYEQYF
TRBV12-3/TRBV12-4	TRBJ1-1	NA	NA	TGTGCCAGCAGGGCGGGGACGGGAGCTTTCTTT	CASRAGTGAFF
TRBV14	TRBJ2-5	NA	NA	TGTGCCAGCAGCCAAGACCCTCAGGGTTTTAGTTTGGGGACCCAGTACTTC	CASSQDPQGFSLGTQYF
TRBV9	TRBJ2-3	NA	NA	TGTGCCAGCAGCGTAGCAGACGGTCCTAGCACAGATACGCAGTATTTT	CASSVADGPSTDTQYF
TRBV10-3	TRBJ2-3	NA	NA	TGTGCCATCAGTGGGCAGGGGAACACAGATACGCAGTATTTT	CAISGQGNTDTQYF
TRBV2	TRBJ2-7	NA	NA	TGTGCCAGCAGTGCGGGATATTACGAGCAGTACTTC	CASSAGYYEQYF
TRBV4-1	TRBJ1-4	once	TRBD1	TGCGCCAGCAGCCAGGGACAGGGGTCAACTAATGAAAAACTGTTTTTT	CASSQGQGSTNEKLFF
TRBV12-3/TRBV12-4	TRBJ1-1	NA	NA	TGTGCCAGCAGTTTAGGTCCGGCGGCTAATACTGAAGCTTTCTTT	CASSLGPAANTEAFF
TRBV24-1	TRBJ2-1	many	TRBD2	TGTGCCACCAGTGATTCAGCGGGGGGGTGGCAGTTCTTC	CATSDSAGGWQFF
TRBV5-6	TRBJ2-7	NA	NA	TGTGTCAGCAGCTTGAGCGCGGGGTGGCTGGGCGGGCAGTACTTC	CVSSLSAGWLGGQYF
TRBV24-1	TRBJ2-1	NA	NA	TGTGCCACCAGTGATTTCAGGGGTCTCTACAATGAGCAGTTCTTC	CATSDFRGLYNEQFF
TRBV2	TRBJ2-1	many	NA	TGTGCCAGCACCTCCTTCCTCTACAATGAGCAGTTCTTC	CASTSFLYNEQFF